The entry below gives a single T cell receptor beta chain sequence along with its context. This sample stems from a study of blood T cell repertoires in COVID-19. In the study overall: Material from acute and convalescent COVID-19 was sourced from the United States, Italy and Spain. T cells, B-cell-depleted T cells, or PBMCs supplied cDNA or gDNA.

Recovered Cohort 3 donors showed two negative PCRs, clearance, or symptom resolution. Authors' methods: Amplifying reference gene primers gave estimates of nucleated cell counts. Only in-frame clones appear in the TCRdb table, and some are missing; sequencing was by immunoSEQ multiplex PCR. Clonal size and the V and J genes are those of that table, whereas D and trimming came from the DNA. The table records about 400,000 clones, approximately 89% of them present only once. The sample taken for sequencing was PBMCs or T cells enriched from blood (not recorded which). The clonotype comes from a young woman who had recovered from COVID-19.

The CDR3 loop reads CASSLTLIRNTEAFF. The CDR3 bases are TGTGCCAGCAGCTTAACGCTGATCAGGAACACTGAAGCTTTCTTT. V usage is TRBV7-3 and J usage is TRBJ1-1, with D uncertain. Germline CDR1 SGHTA, CDR2 FQGTGA. The CDR3 extends over 15 amino acids. V was pared by 0 bases and J by 1 base, with 9 bases between.